Listed below are T cell receptor beta chains from one sample, sequenced in a study of shared clonotypes between healthy human individuals. Here immunoSEQ multiplex PCR was the method, and the copy in TCRdb shows in-frame clones only, minus some. This sample has 2 million to 2.5 million clones, with just over 90% found just once. The sequenced sample consisted of naive CD8+ T cells from PBMCs. The receptor set was obtained from a young man in good health. Some clones in this sample may be carry-over from other donors' samples. Each CDR3 is given with its conserved first and last residue. Fields, in order: D gene, J gene, V gene, clone size, CDR3 DNA, CDR3 protein. The D gene is left open where the match is weak. Only some rows state a clone size, as once, few, many or a class for expanded clones.

d_call: -
j_call: TRBJ2-2
v_call: TRBV13
clone_size: once
cdr3_nt: TGTGCCAGCAGCTTAGGCCGGGAGCTGTTTTTT
cdr3_aa: CASSLGRELFF

d_call: TRBD1
j_call: TRBJ2-1
v_call: TRBV11-1
clone_size: -
cdr3_nt: TGTGCCAGCAGCCGCGGGAGAGGGACAGGGGCTCTTATTGAGCAGTTCTTC
cdr3_aa: CASSRGRGTGALIEQFF

d_call: -
j_call: TRBJ2-3
v_call: TRBV10-1
clone_size: -
cdr3_nt: TGCGCCAGCAGTGAACGGGATGACTACACAGATACGCAGTATTTT
cdr3_aa: CASSERDDYTDTQYF

d_call: TRBD1
j_call: TRBJ2-3
v_call: TRBV5-4
clone_size: -
cdr3_nt: TGTGCCAGCAGAAATCCCCTATCGGGACAGAACAAAGATACGCAGTATTTT
cdr3_aa: CASRNPLSGQNKDTQYF

d_call: -
j_call: TRBJ2-3
v_call: TRBV28
clone_size: -
cdr3_nt: TGTGCCAGCAGTTTCCTGGCCAGGGGAGGCACAGATACGCAGTATTTT
cdr3_aa: CASSFLARGGTDTQYF

d_call: -
j_call: TRBJ1-5
v_call: TRBV5-6
clone_size: once
cdr3_nt: TGTGCCAGCAGCTTGGTTGGGGGTCAGCCCCAGCATTTT
cdr3_aa: CASSLVGGQPQHF

d_call: -
j_call: TRBJ1-2
v_call: TRBV20-1
clone_size: -
cdr3_nt: TGCAGTGCTAGAGAGGCTGACTACACCTTC
cdr3_aa: CSAREADYTF

d_call: TRBD2
j_call: TRBJ2-7
v_call: TRBV6-6
clone_size: -
cdr3_nt: TGTGCCAGCAGTACCTTAGCGGGAGGGCCCCACGAGCAGTACTTC
cdr3_aa: CASSTLAGGPHEQYF

d_call: -
j_call: TRBJ2-7
v_call: TRBV10-2
clone_size: -
cdr3_nt: TGCGCCAGTCAGCGGGCACCGACGAACGAGCAGTACTTC
cdr3_aa: CASQRAPTNEQYF

d_call: -
j_call: TRBJ1-1
v_call: TRBV30
clone_size: -
cdr3_nt: TGTGCCTGGAAATGGACCCGGGGGGCTTTCTTT
cdr3_aa: CAWKWTRGAFF

d_call: TRBD1
j_call: TRBJ1-4
v_call: TRBV4-3
clone_size: -
cdr3_nt: TGCGCCAGCAGCCAAGTCGGCAGGGGGCCGGAAACATCAACTAATGAAAAACTGTTTTTT
cdr3_aa: CASSQVGRGPETSTNEKLFF

d_call: -
j_call: TRBJ2-5
v_call: TRBV6-1
clone_size: -
cdr3_nt: TGTGCCAGCAGTGTTCGGGAACTCCAAGAGACCCAGTACTTC
cdr3_aa: CASSVRELQETQYF

d_call: TRBD2
j_call: TRBJ2-2
v_call: TRBV19
clone_size: -
cdr3_nt: TGTGCCAGTAGACTTAAAGGGGGACTAGCGGGAAACACCGGGGAGCTGTTTTTT
cdr3_aa: CASRLKGGLAGNTGELFF

d_call: TRBD1
j_call: TRBJ2-2
v_call: TRBV5-6
clone_size: once
cdr3_nt: TGTGCCAGCAGCCTAAATGACAGGGTCTCGTCCGGGGAGCTGTTTTTT
cdr3_aa: CASSLNDRVSSGELFF

d_call: TRBD1
j_call: TRBJ2-7
v_call: TRBV4-1
clone_size: -
cdr3_nt: TGCGCCAGCAGCCAAGATCCCGGGACAGGGGAGTACTACGAGCAGTACTTC
cdr3_aa: CASSQDPGTGEYYEQYF

d_call: -
j_call: TRBJ2-1
v_call: TRBV7-9
clone_size: -
cdr3_nt: TGTGCCAGCAGCTCTGACAGGACCTCGTACAATGAGCAGTTCTTC
cdr3_aa: CASSSDRTSYNEQFF